The T cell receptor (beta chain) under discussion was sequenced for a study of monozygotic twins with inflammatory bowel disease. The CDR3 totals 15 residues. Germline V lookup: CDR1 MNHEY, CDR2 SVGAGI. TCRdb processed the 5' RACE reads again and assigns one entry to each CDR3 protein, with no DNA. The listing contains around 370,000 distinct CDR3 sequences. Sequenced sample: blood. The TCR sequence derives from a human donor with ulcerative colitis or Crohn's disease, or a healthy co-twin of an affected twin (not recorded which). The chain carries TRBV6-5 and TRBJ1-5. This CDR3 is CASSFKKERNQPQHF.